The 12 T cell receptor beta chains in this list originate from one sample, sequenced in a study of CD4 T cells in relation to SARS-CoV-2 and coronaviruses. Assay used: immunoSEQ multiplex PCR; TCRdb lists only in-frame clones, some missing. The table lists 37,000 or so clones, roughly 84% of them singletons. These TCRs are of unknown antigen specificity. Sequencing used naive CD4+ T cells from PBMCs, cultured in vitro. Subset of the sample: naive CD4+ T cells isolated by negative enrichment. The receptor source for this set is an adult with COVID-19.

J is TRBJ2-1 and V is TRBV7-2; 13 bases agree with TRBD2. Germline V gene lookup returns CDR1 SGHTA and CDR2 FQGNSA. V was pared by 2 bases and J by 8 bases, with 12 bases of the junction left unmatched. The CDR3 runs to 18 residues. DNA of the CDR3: TGTGCCAGCAGCTTATTAGGGGGGGGACTAGCGGGAAGGGATGAGCAGTTCTTC. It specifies CASSLLGGGLAGRDEQFF.

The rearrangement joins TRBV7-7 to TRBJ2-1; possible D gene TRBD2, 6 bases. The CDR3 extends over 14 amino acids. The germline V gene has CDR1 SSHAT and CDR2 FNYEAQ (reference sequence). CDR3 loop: CARLPRLACNEQFF. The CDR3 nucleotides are TGTGCTAGATTGCCCCGGCTAGCGTGCAATGAGCAGTTCTTC.

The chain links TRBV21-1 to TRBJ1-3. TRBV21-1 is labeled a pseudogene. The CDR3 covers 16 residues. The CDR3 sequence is CASSKVGAGPGNTIYF. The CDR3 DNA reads TGTGCCAGCAGCAAAGTAGGCGCCGGCCCTGGAAACACCATATATTTT.

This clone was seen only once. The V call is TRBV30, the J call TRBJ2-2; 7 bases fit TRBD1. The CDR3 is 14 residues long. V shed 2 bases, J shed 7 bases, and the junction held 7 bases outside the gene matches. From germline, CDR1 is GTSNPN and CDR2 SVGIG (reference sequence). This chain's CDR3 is CAWSSRGFGGELFF. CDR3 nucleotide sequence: TGTGCCTGGAGTTCCAGGGGGTTTGGCGGGGAGCTGTTTTTT.

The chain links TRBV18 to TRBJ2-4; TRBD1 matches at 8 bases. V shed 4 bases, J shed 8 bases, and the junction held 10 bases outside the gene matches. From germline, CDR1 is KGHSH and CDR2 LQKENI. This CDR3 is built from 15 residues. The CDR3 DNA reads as TGTGCCAGCTCACTCTTAGGCGGACAGGGCGACATTCAGTACTTC. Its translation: CASSLLGGQGDIQYF.

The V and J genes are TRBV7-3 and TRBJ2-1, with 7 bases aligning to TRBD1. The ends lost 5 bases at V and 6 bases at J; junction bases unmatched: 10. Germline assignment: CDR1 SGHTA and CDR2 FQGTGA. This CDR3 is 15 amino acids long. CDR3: CASSIRQGYLNEQFF. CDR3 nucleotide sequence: TGTGCCAGCAGCATACGACAGGGATACCTCAATGAGCAGTTCTTC.

The CDR3 here is CASKTKASGPNIQETQYF. In DNA form, the CDR3 reads TGTGCCAGCAAAACCAAGGCTAGCGGCCCGAACATACAAGAGACCCAGTACTTC. The genes are TRBV7-3 and TRBJ2-5; 7 nucleotides match TRBD2. Trimming removed 7 bases from V and 2 bases from J; junction bases left unmatched: 19. The CDR3 contains 18 residues. Germline CDR1 is SGHTA and CDR2 is FQGTGA.

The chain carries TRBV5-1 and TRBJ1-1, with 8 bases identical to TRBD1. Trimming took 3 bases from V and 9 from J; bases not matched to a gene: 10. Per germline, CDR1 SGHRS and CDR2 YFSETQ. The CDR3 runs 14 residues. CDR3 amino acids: CASSWTGSNNQAFF. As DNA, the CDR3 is TGCGCCAGCAGCTGGACAGGGTCCAACAATCAAGCTTTCTTT.

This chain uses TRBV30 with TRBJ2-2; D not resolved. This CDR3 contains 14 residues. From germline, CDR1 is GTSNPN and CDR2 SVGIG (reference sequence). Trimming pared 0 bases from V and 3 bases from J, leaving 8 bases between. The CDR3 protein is CAWSVQVYTGELFF. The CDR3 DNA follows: TGTGCCTGGAGTGTCCAGGTCTACACCGGGGAGCTGTTTTTT.

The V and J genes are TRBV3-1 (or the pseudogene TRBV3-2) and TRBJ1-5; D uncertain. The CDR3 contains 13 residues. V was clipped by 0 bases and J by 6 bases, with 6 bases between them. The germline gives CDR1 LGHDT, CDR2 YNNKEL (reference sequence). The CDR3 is CASSQEGFQPQHF. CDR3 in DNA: TGTGCCAGCAGCCAAGAGGGATTTCAGCCCCAGCATTTT.

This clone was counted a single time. DNA of the CDR3: TGTGCCAGCAGTGGGGACAGGGCTGGCACAGATACGCAGTATTTT. It translates to CASSGDRAGTDTQYF. The gene calls are TRBV2 and TRBJ2-3; 9 bases map to TRBD1. The ends lost 4 bases at V and 1 base at J; junction bases unmatched: 3. Germline values: CDR1 SNHLY, CDR2 FYNNEI. The CDR3 has 15 amino acids.

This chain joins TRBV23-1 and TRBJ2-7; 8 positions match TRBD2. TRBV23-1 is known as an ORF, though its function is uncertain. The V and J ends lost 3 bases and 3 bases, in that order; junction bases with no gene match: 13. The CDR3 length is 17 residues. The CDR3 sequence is CASSHSSEPGGCYEQYF. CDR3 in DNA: TGCGCCAGCAGTCATAGTTCGGAACCGGGAGGGTGCTACGAGCAGTACTTC.